Shown below are 9 T cell receptor beta chains from a single sample sequenced in a study of spatial heterogeneity in lung cancer. TCRdb reprocessed the 5' RACE reads via MiXCR and lists one record per CDR3 protein. The sample includes 2,500 to 3,500 distinct CDR3 sequences, approximately 15% of them seen just once. The time point is: sample taken at primary tumor resection. TCRs were sequenced from unsorted whole RNA of tumor, nontumor lung or PBMC. This sample comprised PBMCs, obtained at surgery. The receptors were gathered from a female donor with early-stage non-small cell lung cancer.

This clonotype was seen repeatedly, ten times or more. The rearrangement joins TRBV18 to TRBJ1-5; D possibly corresponds to TRBD1 (6 bases). V was cut by 2 bases and J by 4 bases, with 12 bases left in between. This CDR3 is built from 15 residues. The germline V gene has CDR1 KGHSH and CDR2 LQKENI. CDR3 nucleotide sequence: TGTGCCAGCTCACCAGGGCAGGGGAGAAATCAGCCCCAGCATTTT. Translating it yields CASSPGQGRNQPQHF.

In its sample, this clonotype was seen many times. The CDR3 loop is CASSPKYRNTEAFF. CDR3 in DNA: TGTGCCAGCAGTCCGAAGTATAGGAACACTGAAGCTTTCTTT. This chain links TRBV28 with TRBJ1-1; D not resolved. The CDR3 has 14 residues. The germline gives CDR1 MDHEN, CDR2 SYDVKM. The V end was cut by 5 bases, the J end by 1 base, with 11 bases between.

This clonotype was recorded at least ten times. The chain carries TRBV19 and TRBJ1-1; 7 bases line up with TRBD1. After removal of 5 bases from V and 6 bases from J, the junction contained 12 bases not matched to a gene. The germline V gene encodes CDR1 LNHDA and CDR2 SQIVND (reference sequence). The CDR3 extends over 15 amino acids. The chain's CDR3 is CASSPWTGGPAEAFF. DNA for the CDR3: TGTGCCAGTAGTCCCTGGACAGGAGGCCCCGCTGAAGCTTTCTTT.

This clonotype was observed many times. V usage is TRBV6-5 and J usage is TRBJ2-5; no reliable D call. Germline V lookup: CDR1 MNHEY, CDR2 SVGAGI. The CDR3 is 15 amino acids. Trimming shortened V by 5 bases and J by 4 bases, and 17 bases separated the two germline ends. The CDR3 DNA follows: TGTGCCAGCAGTCGGTCCCCAACCCTCGGAGAGACCCAGTACTTC. Translating it yields CASSRSPTLGETQYF.

The chain uses TRBV19 and TRBJ2-4, with TRBD2 matching over 14 bases. The CDR3 extends over 14 amino acids. Germline V gene sequence: CDR1 LNHDA, CDR2 SQIVND (reference sequence). V shed 7 bases and J 8 bases; nucleotides not matched to a gene: 4. CDR3 in DNA: TGTGCCAGTACAAGGGGACTAGCGGGGGACATTCAGTACTTC. It yields the protein CASTRGLAGDIQYF.

This clonotype ranks as medium-sized (0.01 to 0.1%). V and J are TRBV19 and TRBJ1-5; D ambiguous. The CDR3 is 13 amino acids. CDR1 LNHDA and CDR2 SQIVND come from the germline V gene (reference sequence). V gave up 6 bases and J gave up 3 bases, with 9 bases separating them. The CDR3, as DNA: TGTGCCAGTAGAAACCGGGACAATCAGCCCCAGCATTTT. Translating it yields CASRNRDNQPQHF. The full variable domain, in which reference TRBV19 and TRBJ1-5 provide the parts outside the CDR3, is DGGITQSPKYLFRKEGQNVTLSCEQNLNHDAMYWYRQDPGQGLRLIYYSQIVNDFQKGDIAEGYSVSREKKESFPLTVTSAQKNPTAFYLCASRNRDNQPQHFGDGTRLSIL.

V is TRBV29-1 and J is TRBJ1-1; D might be TRBD1 (6 bases). The CDR3 is made up of 14 amino acids. The germline CDR1 and CDR2 sequences are SQVTM and ANQGSEA. Trimming removed 4 bases from V and 0 bases from J, with 12 bases in between. CDR3 region: CSVVWGALNTEAFF. For the CDR3, the DNA is TGCAGCGTTGTATGGGGGGCCCTGAACACTGAAGCTTTCTTT.

The genes are TRBV27 and TRBJ2-3; no reliable D call. V was shortened by 5 bases and J by 6 bases, with 9 bases between the two germline ends. Germline CDR1 MNHEY, CDR2 SMNVEV (reference sequence). This CDR3 has 12 amino acids. DNA for the CDR3: TGTGCCAGCAGTCGGGCATTGGATACGCAGTATTTT. Amino acids: CASSRALDTQYF.

In its sample, this clonotype was seen a few times. The chain links TRBV9 to TRBJ2-7; 9 bases are a match to TRBD1. CDR3 length: 16 residues. From germline, CDR1 is SGDLS and CDR2 YYNGEE. The V and J ends lost 3 bases and 5 bases, in that order; junction bases with no gene match: 12. Here the CDR3 DNA reads TGTGCCAGCAGCGCTCCTACCGGGACAGGGCGGGACGAGCAGTACTTC. This encodes CASSAPTGTGRDEQYF.